One sample yielded the 29 T cell receptor beta chains listed below, sequenced in a study of blood T cell repertoires in COVID-19. Some clones are missing from TCRdb's copy, which holds only in-frame ones; the method was immunoSEQ multiplex PCR. Of 110,000 to 150,000 clones in the sample, around 89% are singletons; the top ten hold just under 3%. The sequenced sample was peripheral blood. These TCRs come from a man aged 55 to 70 with active or convalescent COVID-19.

This clone was detected ten times or more. The rearrangement links TRBV25-1 to TRBJ1-1; possible D gene TRBD1, 6 bases. Trimming removed 4 bases at V and 5 bases at J, with 11 bases between. This CDR3 is built from 13 residues. Germline-derived CDR1 and CDR2 are MGHDK and SYGVNS. CDR3 protein: CASSAAGETEAFF. DNA of the CDR3: TGTGCCAGCAGTGCCGCAGGGGAGACTGAAGCTTTCTTT.

In DNA form, the CDR3 reads TGTGCCAGCACTCCCCTTAGCGGGGGAATCACAGATACGCAGTATTTT. The encoded protein is CASTPLSGGITDTQYF. V gene TRBV2 combines with J gene TRBJ2-3; 9 nucleotides line up with TRBD2. Per germline, CDR1 SNHLY and CDR2 FYNNEI. This CDR3 has 16 amino acids. V lost 7 bases to trimming and J lost 2 bases; unmatched junction nucleotides: 10.

The genes are TRBV5-4 and TRBJ2-6; 7 bases are a match to TRBD2. From germline, CDR1 is SGHNT and CDR2 YYREEE (reference sequence). The CDR3 length is 16 residues. The V gene end was trimmed by 4 bases and the J gene end by 0 bases; junction bases not matched to a gene: 4. The CDR3 region has the DNA TGTGCCAGCAGCCCGGCGGGGGTCTCTGGGGCCAACGTCCTGACTTTC. The encoded protein is CASSPAGVSGANVLTF.

The V gene is TRBV7-2, the J gene TRBJ1-5; TRBD1 matches at 8 bases. Germline CDR1 and CDR2: SGHTA and FQGNSA. With 2 bases clipped from V and 2 bases from J, the junction kept 8 bases outside the gene matches. This CDR3 region has 17 residues. In nucleotides, the CDR3 is TGTGCCAGCAGCTTATTGGCAACGACAGGGGGCAATCAGCCCCAGCATTTT. Amino acid sequence: CASSLLATTGGNQPQHF.

The chain recombines TRBV7-9 with TRBJ1-4, with a tentative D call TRBD1 (5 bases). CDR1 is SEHNR and CDR2 is FQNEAQ in the germline V gene (reference sequence). This CDR3 is 15 amino acids long. The germline V and J ends were trimmed by 6 bases and 8 bases, with 19 bases remaining between them. The CDR3 bases are TGTGCCAGCAGTTCCACGACAGACCCGGTAGAAAAACTGTTTTTT. This sequence encodes CASSSTTDPVEKLFF.

This clone occurred many times. This chain connects TRBV7-9 to TRBJ2-2; D is uncertain. The CDR3 sequence is 17 residues long. Trimming took off 2 bases at V and 0 bases at J, with 13 bases between the two ends. Per the germline V gene, CDR1 is SEHNR and CDR2 is FQNEAQ (reference sequence). The CDR3 DNA sequence: TGTGCCAGCAGCTTATCCAGTCTCGCGGCGAACACCGGGGAGCTGTTTTTT. Amino acids: CASSLSSLAANTGELFF.

This rearrangement joins TRBV30 to TRBJ1-6; 10 bases are shared with TRBD1. From germline, CDR1 is GTSNPN and CDR2 SVGIG (reference sequence). The CDR3 extends over 18 amino acids. The J segment lost 1 base and the V segment lost 1 base, leaving 7 bases of the junction unmatched. The CDR3 DNA follows: TGTGCCTGGAGTGAGGGACAGGGGTTTTTTTCCTATAATTCACCCCTCCACTTT. This gives the protein CAWSEGQGFFSYNSPLHF.

The genes are TRBV27 and TRBJ2-7; possibly TRBD2 for D (5 bases). The CDR3 runs to 13 residues. CDR1 and CDR2 (germline): MNHEY, SMNVEV (reference sequence). Between the trimmed V and J ends, which lost 9 bases and 0 bases, there was a span of 12 bases. The CDR3 spells CASTAGGSYEQYF. CDR3 in DNA: TGTGCCAGTACGGCGGGTGGCTCCTACGAGCAGTACTTC.

V gene TRBV4-2 combines with J gene TRBJ1-1, with D perhaps TRBD1 (5 bases). The V end lost 3 bases, the J end lost 0 bases, and 11 bases lay between the germline ends. The CDR3 runs to 15 residues. Germline assignment: CDR1 LGHNA and CDR2 YNFKEQ. CDR3 protein: CASSQEGTVNTEAFF. CDR3 bases: TGTGCCAGCAGCCAGGAGGGGACGGTGAACACTGAAGCTTTCTTT.

The rearrangement links TRBV18 to TRBJ2-3; 8 nucleotides line up with TRBD2. The V and J ends lost 2 bases and 14 bases, in that order; junction bases with no gene match: 9. The CDR3 totals 13 residues. The germline CDR1 and CDR2 sequences are KGHSH and LQKENI. In nucleotides, the CDR3 is TGTGCCAGCTCACCAACGACTAGCGAGACTGGGTATTTT. Amino acids: CASSPTTSETGYF. Variable domain in full (rest from reference TRBV18 and TRBJ2-3): NAGVMQNPRHLVRRRGQEARLRCSPMKGHSHVYWYRQLPEEGLKFMVYLQKENIIDESGMPKERFSAEFPKEGPSILRIQQVVRGDSAAYFCASSPTTSETGYFGPGTRLTVL.

This sequence joins TRBV19 and TRBJ2-1, with TRBD2 identical over 13 bases. J gave up 13 bases and V 5 bases, and 11 bases lay outside the gene matches. The CDR3 covers 15 residues. In germline, CDR1 is LNHDA, CDR2 SQIVND (reference sequence). CDR3 coding DNA: TGTGCCAGTAGTCCTCCCGGGACTAGCGGGGTCTATCAGTTCTTC. Its protein is CASSPPGTSGVYQFF. Drawing the rest from reference TRBV19 and TRBJ2-1, the complete variable domain is DGGITQSPKYLFRKEGQNVTLSCEQNLNHDAMYWYRQDPGQGLRLIYYSQIVNDFQKGDIAEGYSVSREKKESFPLTVTSAQKNPTAFYLCASSPPGTSGVYQFFGPGTRLTVL.

V usage is TRBV10-3 and J usage is TRBJ2-5; D is uncertain. The germline CDR1 and CDR2 sequences are ENHRY and SYGVKD. V was clipped by 1 base and J by 7 bases, with 10 bases between them. The CDR3 sequence is 13 residues long. DNA of the CDR3: TGTGCCATCAGTGAGTTCGCGAGAGGGACCCAGTACTTC. Its translation: CAISEFARGTQYF.

This clone was observed a few times. V usage is TRBV2 and J usage is TRBJ2-5, with TRBD2 matching 7 bases. Trimming cost V 8 bases and J 5 bases; bases outside gene matches: 5. The CDR3 covers 12 residues. The germline CDR1 and CDR2 sequences are SNHLY and FYNNEI. The CDR3 DNA sequence: TGTGCCAGCGGACGGGAGGAGGAGACCCAGTACTTC. Translation: CASGREEETQYF.

The chain is built from TRBV7-2 and TRBJ1-3; no clear D. Germline CDR1 and CDR2: SGHTA and FQGNSA. The CDR3 runs to 14 residues. V lost 2 bases, J lost 2 bases, and 7 bases lay in between. This chain's CDR3 is CASSLLTAGNTIYF. The CDR3 nucleotides read TGTGCCAGCAGCTTACTCACGGCTGGAAACACCATATATTTT.

Here the CDR3 DNA reads TGTGCCAGCAAAAAATCCGGGACTACTGACGCGGCCCAGTACTTC. Its translation is CASKKSGTTDAAQYF. V is TRBV5-4 and J is TRBJ2-5; TRBD2 matches at 7 bases. V lost 6 bases and J lost 9; bases outside the gene matches: 17. The CDR3 is made up of 15 amino acids. The germline CDR1 and CDR2 sequences are SGHNT and YYREEE (reference sequence).

The V and J genes are TRBV3-1 (or the pseudogene TRBV3-2) and TRBJ2-3, with 9 bases identical to TRBD2. CDR3 size: 15 residues. Germline trimming cut 2 bases from V and 4 bases from J; bases unmatched to any gene: 4. Germline values: CDR1 LGHDT, CDR2 YNNKEL (reference sequence). The CDR3 nucleotides are TGTGCCAGCAGCCAACAGCGGGGGGTGTCAGATACGCAGTATTTT. Translation gives CASSQQRGVSDTQYF.

This chain joins TRBV4-1 and TRBJ1-2; TRBD1 is a possible D gene (5 bases). The germline gives CDR1 MGHRA, CDR2 YSYEKL. The V end was cut by 4 bases, the J end by 7 bases, with 22 bases between. This CDR3 contains 16 residues. The CDR3: CASSRGLARAGGGYTF. In DNA, the CDR3 is TGCGCCAGCAGCCGAGGTCTCGCACGGGCCGGGGGTGGCTACACCTTC.

The CDR3 region has the DNA TGTGCCAGTAGAGGCACGCGGGGAAGCTCCTACAATGAGCAGTTCTTC. Its protein is CASRGTRGSSYNEQFF. V usage is TRBV19 and J usage is TRBJ2-1, with a weak D call TRBD2 (6 bases). Germline V gene sequence: CDR1 LNHDA, CDR2 SQIVND (reference sequence). Trimming removed 6 bases from V and 0 bases from J, with 15 bases in between. The CDR3 covers 16 residues.

The rearrangement joins TRBV7-2 to TRBJ1-2, with 11 bases matching TRBD1. Per the germline V gene, CDR1 is SGHTA and CDR2 is FQGNSA. After removal of 2 bases from V and 4 bases from J, the junction contained 6 bases not matched to a gene. This CDR3 region has 16 residues. In DNA, the CDR3 is TGTGCCAGCAGCTTACAGCTTGGACAGGGGGCCTATGGCTACACCTTC. Translation gives CASSLQLGQGAYGYTF.

V usage is TRBV6-1 and J usage is TRBJ2-1; TRBD2 aligns across 7 bases. Germline V gene data show CDR1 as MNHNS and CDR2 as SASEGT. Germline trimming cut 3 bases from V and 10 bases from J; bases unmatched to any gene: 6. The CDR3 spans 13 residues. The CDR3 loop reads CASSDQAGSEQFF. The CDR3 bases are TGTGCCAGCAGTGATCAAGCGGGATCAGAGCAGTTCTTC.

A few counts support this clone. The chain combines TRBV9 with TRBJ2-7; TRBD1 agrees at 9 bases. The CDR3 length is 14 residues. The germline V gene encodes CDR1 SGDLS and CDR2 YYNGEE. The junction had 8 bases not matched to a gene; V was cut back by 4 bases and J by 6 bases. The CDR3 DNA reads TGTGCCAGCAGCTCCCGACAGGGGGGTCGCGAGCAGTACTTC. Its translation is CASSSRQGGREQYF.

This clone is a singleton in its sample. The chain carries TRBV7-2 and TRBJ1-5, with a possible D match to TRBD1 (5 bases). V was pared by 1 base and J by 2 bases, with 15 bases between. Per the germline V gene, CDR1 is SGHTA and CDR2 is FQGNSA. The CDR3 loop spans 17 amino acids. The CDR3 region has the DNA TGTGCCAGCAGCTTAGATGTGGGGCGCATGGGCAATCAGCCCCAGCATTTT. Protein sequence: CASSLDVGRMGNQPQHF.

The chain joins TRBV18 to TRBJ1-5, with 8 bases aligning to TRBD1. The CDR3 has 15 amino acids. J was trimmed by 3 bases and V by 6 bases; bases with no gene match: 7. Germline CDR1 reads KGHSH; CDR2 reads LQKENI. This CDR3 reads CASSPGGTNNQPQHF. CDR3 bases: TGTGCCAGCTCCCCAGGGGGCACAAACAATCAGCCCCAGCATTTT. Supplemented by reference TRBV18 and TRBJ1-5, the full variable domain reads NAGVMQNPRHLVRRRGQEARLRCSPMKGHSHVYWYRQLPEEGLKFMVYLQKENIIDESGMPKERFSAEFPKEGPSILRIQQVVRGDSAAYFCASSPGGTNNQPQHFGDGTRLSIL.

The rearrangement links TRBV4-2 to TRBJ1-1; D perhaps matches TRBD1 (6 bases). CDR1 LGHNA and CDR2 YNFKEQ come from the germline V gene. The CDR3 consists of 16 residues. V was pared by 4 bases and J by 4 bases, with 19 bases between. The CDR3 region has the DNA TGTGCCAGCAGCCTAAACCAGGGGAGGGGGGGCACTGAAGCTTTCTTT. Translation gives CASSLNQGRGGTEAFF.

This clone was recorded a few times. The chain employs TRBV27 and TRBJ2-5, with a tentative D call TRBD2 (6 bases). V was cut by 2 bases and J by 4 bases, with 11 bases left in between. Germline V gene sequence: CDR1 MNHEY, CDR2 SMNVEV (reference sequence). The CDR3 loop spans 14 amino acids. The CDR3 is CASSLRLGGETQYF. The CDR3 DNA follows: TGTGCCAGCAGTTTAAGGCTGGGGGGAGAGACCCAGTACTTC.

The CDR3 protein is CASSKRGTGRGYANQPQHF. The DNA of the CDR3 is TGTGCCAGCAGCAAAAGAGGGACGGGCAGGGGGTACGCAAATCAGCCCCAGCATTTT. The J gene is TRBJ1-5, the V gene TRBV21-1; the table names TRBD1, a call not compared with the DNA. TRBV21-1 is reported as a pseudogene. The CDR3 is 19 amino acids.

The CDR3 region has the DNA TGTGCCAGCAGCTCTAGCGGGGGTTACCAAGAGACCCAGTACTTC. Translated, it gives CASSSSGGYQETQYF. The rearrangement uses TRBV7-2 and TRBJ2-5; 10 bases are a match to TRBD2. The V gene end was trimmed by 4 bases and the J gene end by 0 bases; junction bases not matched to a gene: 2. Looked up from germline, CDR1 is SGHTA and CDR2 is FQGNSA. CDR3 length: 15 residues.

This chain links TRBV18 with TRBJ1-2, with a weak D call TRBD1 (6 bases). There are 13 residues in the CDR3. Deletions cut 6 bases from V and 2 bases from J, with 10 bases between. Germline V gene sequence: CDR1 KGHSH, CDR2 LQKENI. CDR3 amino acids: CASSLDSNYGYTF. Here the CDR3 DNA reads TGTGCCAGCTCCCTGGACAGCAACTATGGCTACACCTTC.

V is TRBV19 and J is TRBJ1-2; weak D call: TRBD1 (6 bases). The CDR3 extends over 14 amino acids. V was shortened by 6 bases and J by 4 bases, with 15 bases between the two germline ends. CDR1 and CDR2 (germline): LNHDA, SQIVND (reference sequence). DNA for the CDR3: TGTGCCAGTAGCGGGACCGGGACAATCTATGGCTACACCTTC. It encodes CASSGTGTIYGYTF.